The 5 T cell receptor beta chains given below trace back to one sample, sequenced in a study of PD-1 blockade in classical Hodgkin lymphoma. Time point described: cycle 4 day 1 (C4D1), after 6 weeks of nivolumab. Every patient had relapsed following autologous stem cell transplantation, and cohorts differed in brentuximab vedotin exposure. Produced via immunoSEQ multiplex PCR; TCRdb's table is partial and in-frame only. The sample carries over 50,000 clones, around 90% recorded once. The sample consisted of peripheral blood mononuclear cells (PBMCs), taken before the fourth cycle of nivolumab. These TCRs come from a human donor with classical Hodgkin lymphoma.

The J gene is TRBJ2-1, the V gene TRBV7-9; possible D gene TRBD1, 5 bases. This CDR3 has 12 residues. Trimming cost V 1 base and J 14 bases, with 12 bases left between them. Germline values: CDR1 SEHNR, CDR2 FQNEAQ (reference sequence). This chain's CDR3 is CASSLVDTKEFF. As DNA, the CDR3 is TGTGCCAGCAGCTTAGTGGACACTAAAGAGTTCTTC.

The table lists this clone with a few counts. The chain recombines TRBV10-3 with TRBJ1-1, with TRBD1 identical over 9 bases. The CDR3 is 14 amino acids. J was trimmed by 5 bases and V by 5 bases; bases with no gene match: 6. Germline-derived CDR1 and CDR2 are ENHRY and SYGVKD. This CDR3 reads CAISLDRGNTEAFF. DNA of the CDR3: TGTGCCATCAGTCTGGACAGGGGCAATACTGAAGCTTTCTTT.

CDR3 protein: CASSIFGSYEQYF. CDR3 DNA sequence: TGTGCCAGTAGTATATTCGGATCCTACGAGCAGTACTTC. This chain joins TRBV19 and TRBJ2-7; D is uncertain. The ends were cut back, 2 bases at V and 1 base at J, with 6 bases in the middle. The CDR3 spans 13 residues. Germline V gene sequence: CDR1 LNHDA, CDR2 SQIVND (reference sequence).

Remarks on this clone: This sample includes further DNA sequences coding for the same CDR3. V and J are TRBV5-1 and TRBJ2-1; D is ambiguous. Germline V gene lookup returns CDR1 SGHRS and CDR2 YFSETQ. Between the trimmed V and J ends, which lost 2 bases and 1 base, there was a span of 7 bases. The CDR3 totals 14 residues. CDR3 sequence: CASSLEGSYNEQFF. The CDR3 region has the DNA TGCGCCAGCAGCTTAGAAGGTTCCTACAATGAGCAGTTCTTC.

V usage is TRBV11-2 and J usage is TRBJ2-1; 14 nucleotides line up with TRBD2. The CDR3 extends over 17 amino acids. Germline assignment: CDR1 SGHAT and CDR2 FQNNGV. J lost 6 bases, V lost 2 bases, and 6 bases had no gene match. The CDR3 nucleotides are TGTGCCAGCAGCTTATCCCGACTAGCGGGGGGGCCCAATGAGCAGTTCTTC. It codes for CASSLSRLAGGPNEQFF.